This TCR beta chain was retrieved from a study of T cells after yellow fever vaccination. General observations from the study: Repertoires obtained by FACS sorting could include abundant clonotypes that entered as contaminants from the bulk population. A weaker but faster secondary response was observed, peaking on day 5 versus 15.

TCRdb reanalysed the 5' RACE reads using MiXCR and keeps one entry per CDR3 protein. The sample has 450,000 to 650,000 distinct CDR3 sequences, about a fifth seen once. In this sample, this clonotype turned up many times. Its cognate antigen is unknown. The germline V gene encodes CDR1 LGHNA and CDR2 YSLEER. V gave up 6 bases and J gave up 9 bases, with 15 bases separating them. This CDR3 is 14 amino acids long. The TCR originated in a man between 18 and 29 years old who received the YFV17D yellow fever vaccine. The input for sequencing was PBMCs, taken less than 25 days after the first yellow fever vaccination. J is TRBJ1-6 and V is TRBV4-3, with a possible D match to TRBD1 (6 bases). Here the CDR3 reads CASSLQGGGSPLHF. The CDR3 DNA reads TGCGCCAGCAGTTTACAGGGAGGTGGTTCACCCCTCCACTTT.